Shown below are 4 T cell receptor beta chains from a single sample sequenced in a study of T cells in Graves' hyperthyroidism and ophthalmopathy. What was amplified from RNA transcripts were TCR beta CDR3 regions. First-round RT-PCR of the TCR CDR3 relied on the HTBI primer set. TCRdb fed the multiplex PCR reads into MiXCR, producing one record per CDR3 protein. The sample lists hundreds of thousands of distinct CDR3 sequences, around 39% occurring once. The sample was blood. These receptors all stem from a man younger than 30 with Graves' hyperthyroidism.

Notes on this clonotype: A single base separates this from a much larger clone, so it may be a read error. The gene calls are TRBV7-8 and TRBJ2-5, with 11 bases lining up with TRBD1. CDR3 length: 14 amino acids. Germline V gene sequence: CDR1 SGHVS, CDR2 FQNEAQ. DNA for the CDR3: TGTCCCAGCAGCCTAGGGACAGGGGGAGAGACCCAGTACTTC. This codes for CPSSLGTGGETQYF.

The CDR3 bases are TGTGCCAGTAGTATAGCCCCCCGGACCGGGGAGCTGTTTTTT. It codes for CASSIAPRTGELFF. The rearrangement joins TRBV19 to TRBJ2-2; no definite D call. This CDR3 spans 14 amino acids. V gave up 1 base and J gave up 5 bases, with 8 bases separating them. Germline V gene lookup returns CDR1 LNHDA and CDR2 SQIVND (reference sequence).

The V gene is TRBV6-1, the J gene TRBJ1-3; the D is unclear. V was shortened by 0 bases and J by 0 bases, with 9 bases between the two germline ends. This CDR3 comprises 16 residues. Germline CDR1 reads MNHNS; CDR2 reads SASEGT. As DNA, the CDR3 is TGTGCCAGCAGTGAAGCCTGGGCAGCCTCTGGAAACACCATATATTTT. This gives the protein CASSEAWAASGNTIYF.

The chain joins TRBV19 to TRBJ2-2; the match to TRBD1 covers 8 bases. The V gene's germline CDR1 is LNHDA and CDR2 SQIVND (reference sequence). With V trimmed by 9 bases and J by 7 bases, 13 bases remained unmatched. CDR3 size: 15 residues. This CDR3 reads CASTRQGSSGGELFF. CDR3 sequence (DNA): TGTGCCAGCACAAGACAGGGGTCCTCAGGCGGGGAGCTGTTTTTT.